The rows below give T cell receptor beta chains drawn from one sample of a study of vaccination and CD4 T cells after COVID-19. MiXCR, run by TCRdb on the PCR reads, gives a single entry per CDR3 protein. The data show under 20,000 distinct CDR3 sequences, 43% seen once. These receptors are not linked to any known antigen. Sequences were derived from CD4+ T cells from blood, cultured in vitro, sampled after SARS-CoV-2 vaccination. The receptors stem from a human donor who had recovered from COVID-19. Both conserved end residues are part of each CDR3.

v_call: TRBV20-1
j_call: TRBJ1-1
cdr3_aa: CSAPLREGGHTEAFF

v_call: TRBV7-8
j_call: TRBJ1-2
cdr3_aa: CASSLARSHYRIYGYTF

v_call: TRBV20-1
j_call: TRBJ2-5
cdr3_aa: CSAPGAQGFQETQYF

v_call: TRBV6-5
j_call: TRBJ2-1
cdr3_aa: CASSYSGIGGVYNEQFF

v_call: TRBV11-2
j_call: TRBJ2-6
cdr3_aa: CASTRGQGKSGANVLTF

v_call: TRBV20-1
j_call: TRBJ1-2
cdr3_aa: CSARDPGAQWRGYGYTF

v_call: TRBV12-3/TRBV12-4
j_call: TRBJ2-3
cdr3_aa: CASSLGGMQDTQYF

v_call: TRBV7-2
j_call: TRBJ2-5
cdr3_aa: CASSVDYQETQYF

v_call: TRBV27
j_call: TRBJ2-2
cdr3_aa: CASSLSTYTGELFF

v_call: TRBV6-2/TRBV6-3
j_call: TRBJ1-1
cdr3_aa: CASRGTGSTEAFF

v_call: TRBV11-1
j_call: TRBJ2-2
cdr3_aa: CASSLGTSLDTGELFF

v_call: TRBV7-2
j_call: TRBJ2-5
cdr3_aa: CASSLAGTNIGTQYF

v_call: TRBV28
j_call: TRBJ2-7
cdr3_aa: CASSLSDRDEQYF

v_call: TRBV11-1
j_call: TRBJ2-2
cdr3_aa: CASRKTGGWAGELFF

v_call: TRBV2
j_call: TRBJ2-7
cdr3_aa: CASSPGLPAYEQYF

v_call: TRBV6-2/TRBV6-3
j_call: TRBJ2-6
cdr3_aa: CASSYSGANVLTF

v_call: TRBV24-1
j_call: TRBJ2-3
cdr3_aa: CATSDGSTDTQYF

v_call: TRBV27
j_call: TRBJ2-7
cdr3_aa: CASSYDGEQYF

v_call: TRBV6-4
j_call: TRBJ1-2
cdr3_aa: CASSDTFQGGGNGYTF

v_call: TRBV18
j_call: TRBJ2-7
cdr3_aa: CASSPVPLSEQYF

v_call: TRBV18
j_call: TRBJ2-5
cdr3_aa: CASSPGGRSSGVETQYF

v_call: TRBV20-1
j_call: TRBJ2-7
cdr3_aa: CSATGLVYEQYF

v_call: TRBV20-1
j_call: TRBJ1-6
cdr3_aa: CSASRSLTAYSPLHF

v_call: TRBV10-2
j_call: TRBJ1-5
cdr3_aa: CASSEAGNQPQHF

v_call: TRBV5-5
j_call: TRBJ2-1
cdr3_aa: CASSLGWGSYNEQFF

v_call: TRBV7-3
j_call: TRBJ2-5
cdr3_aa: CASSLTGGETQYF

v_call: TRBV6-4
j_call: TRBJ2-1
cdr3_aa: CASREQFF

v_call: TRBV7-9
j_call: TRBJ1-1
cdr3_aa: CASRALLGGPEAFF

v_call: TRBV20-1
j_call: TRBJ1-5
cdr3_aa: CSARDSGTGRQPQHF

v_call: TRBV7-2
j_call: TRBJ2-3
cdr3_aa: CASSPWGRGTSTDTQYF

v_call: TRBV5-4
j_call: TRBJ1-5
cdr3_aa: CASSQDNIQPQHF

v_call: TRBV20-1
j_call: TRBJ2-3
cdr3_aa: CSARHRGVGGTDTQYF

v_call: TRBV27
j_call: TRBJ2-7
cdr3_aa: CASSFGRDSDFSTKQYF

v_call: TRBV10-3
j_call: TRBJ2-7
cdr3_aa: CATAPERVTSYEQYF

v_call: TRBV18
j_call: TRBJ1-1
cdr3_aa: CASSPDRDRLNTEAFF

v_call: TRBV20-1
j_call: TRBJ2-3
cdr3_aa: CSAGGLAADTQYF

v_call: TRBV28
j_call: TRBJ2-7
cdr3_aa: CASSEGGRSYEQYF

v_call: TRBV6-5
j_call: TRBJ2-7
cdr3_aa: CASSYSLAGERSEQYF

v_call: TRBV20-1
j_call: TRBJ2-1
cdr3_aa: CSARDQGRQRYNEQFF

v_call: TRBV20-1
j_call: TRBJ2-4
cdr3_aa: CSAQRQAGIQYF

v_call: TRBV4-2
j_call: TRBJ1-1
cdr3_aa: CASSQAPGRVTEAFF

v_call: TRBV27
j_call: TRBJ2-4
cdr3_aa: CASSFAVKYLAENIQYF

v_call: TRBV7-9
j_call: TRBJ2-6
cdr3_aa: CASSLGIQGTGANVLTF

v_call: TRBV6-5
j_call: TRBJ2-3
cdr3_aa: CASSYRQGSTDTQYF

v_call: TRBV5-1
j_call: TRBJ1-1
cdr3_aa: CASSFGGTEAFF

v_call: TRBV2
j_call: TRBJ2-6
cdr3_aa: CASSDGLAVSSGANVLTF